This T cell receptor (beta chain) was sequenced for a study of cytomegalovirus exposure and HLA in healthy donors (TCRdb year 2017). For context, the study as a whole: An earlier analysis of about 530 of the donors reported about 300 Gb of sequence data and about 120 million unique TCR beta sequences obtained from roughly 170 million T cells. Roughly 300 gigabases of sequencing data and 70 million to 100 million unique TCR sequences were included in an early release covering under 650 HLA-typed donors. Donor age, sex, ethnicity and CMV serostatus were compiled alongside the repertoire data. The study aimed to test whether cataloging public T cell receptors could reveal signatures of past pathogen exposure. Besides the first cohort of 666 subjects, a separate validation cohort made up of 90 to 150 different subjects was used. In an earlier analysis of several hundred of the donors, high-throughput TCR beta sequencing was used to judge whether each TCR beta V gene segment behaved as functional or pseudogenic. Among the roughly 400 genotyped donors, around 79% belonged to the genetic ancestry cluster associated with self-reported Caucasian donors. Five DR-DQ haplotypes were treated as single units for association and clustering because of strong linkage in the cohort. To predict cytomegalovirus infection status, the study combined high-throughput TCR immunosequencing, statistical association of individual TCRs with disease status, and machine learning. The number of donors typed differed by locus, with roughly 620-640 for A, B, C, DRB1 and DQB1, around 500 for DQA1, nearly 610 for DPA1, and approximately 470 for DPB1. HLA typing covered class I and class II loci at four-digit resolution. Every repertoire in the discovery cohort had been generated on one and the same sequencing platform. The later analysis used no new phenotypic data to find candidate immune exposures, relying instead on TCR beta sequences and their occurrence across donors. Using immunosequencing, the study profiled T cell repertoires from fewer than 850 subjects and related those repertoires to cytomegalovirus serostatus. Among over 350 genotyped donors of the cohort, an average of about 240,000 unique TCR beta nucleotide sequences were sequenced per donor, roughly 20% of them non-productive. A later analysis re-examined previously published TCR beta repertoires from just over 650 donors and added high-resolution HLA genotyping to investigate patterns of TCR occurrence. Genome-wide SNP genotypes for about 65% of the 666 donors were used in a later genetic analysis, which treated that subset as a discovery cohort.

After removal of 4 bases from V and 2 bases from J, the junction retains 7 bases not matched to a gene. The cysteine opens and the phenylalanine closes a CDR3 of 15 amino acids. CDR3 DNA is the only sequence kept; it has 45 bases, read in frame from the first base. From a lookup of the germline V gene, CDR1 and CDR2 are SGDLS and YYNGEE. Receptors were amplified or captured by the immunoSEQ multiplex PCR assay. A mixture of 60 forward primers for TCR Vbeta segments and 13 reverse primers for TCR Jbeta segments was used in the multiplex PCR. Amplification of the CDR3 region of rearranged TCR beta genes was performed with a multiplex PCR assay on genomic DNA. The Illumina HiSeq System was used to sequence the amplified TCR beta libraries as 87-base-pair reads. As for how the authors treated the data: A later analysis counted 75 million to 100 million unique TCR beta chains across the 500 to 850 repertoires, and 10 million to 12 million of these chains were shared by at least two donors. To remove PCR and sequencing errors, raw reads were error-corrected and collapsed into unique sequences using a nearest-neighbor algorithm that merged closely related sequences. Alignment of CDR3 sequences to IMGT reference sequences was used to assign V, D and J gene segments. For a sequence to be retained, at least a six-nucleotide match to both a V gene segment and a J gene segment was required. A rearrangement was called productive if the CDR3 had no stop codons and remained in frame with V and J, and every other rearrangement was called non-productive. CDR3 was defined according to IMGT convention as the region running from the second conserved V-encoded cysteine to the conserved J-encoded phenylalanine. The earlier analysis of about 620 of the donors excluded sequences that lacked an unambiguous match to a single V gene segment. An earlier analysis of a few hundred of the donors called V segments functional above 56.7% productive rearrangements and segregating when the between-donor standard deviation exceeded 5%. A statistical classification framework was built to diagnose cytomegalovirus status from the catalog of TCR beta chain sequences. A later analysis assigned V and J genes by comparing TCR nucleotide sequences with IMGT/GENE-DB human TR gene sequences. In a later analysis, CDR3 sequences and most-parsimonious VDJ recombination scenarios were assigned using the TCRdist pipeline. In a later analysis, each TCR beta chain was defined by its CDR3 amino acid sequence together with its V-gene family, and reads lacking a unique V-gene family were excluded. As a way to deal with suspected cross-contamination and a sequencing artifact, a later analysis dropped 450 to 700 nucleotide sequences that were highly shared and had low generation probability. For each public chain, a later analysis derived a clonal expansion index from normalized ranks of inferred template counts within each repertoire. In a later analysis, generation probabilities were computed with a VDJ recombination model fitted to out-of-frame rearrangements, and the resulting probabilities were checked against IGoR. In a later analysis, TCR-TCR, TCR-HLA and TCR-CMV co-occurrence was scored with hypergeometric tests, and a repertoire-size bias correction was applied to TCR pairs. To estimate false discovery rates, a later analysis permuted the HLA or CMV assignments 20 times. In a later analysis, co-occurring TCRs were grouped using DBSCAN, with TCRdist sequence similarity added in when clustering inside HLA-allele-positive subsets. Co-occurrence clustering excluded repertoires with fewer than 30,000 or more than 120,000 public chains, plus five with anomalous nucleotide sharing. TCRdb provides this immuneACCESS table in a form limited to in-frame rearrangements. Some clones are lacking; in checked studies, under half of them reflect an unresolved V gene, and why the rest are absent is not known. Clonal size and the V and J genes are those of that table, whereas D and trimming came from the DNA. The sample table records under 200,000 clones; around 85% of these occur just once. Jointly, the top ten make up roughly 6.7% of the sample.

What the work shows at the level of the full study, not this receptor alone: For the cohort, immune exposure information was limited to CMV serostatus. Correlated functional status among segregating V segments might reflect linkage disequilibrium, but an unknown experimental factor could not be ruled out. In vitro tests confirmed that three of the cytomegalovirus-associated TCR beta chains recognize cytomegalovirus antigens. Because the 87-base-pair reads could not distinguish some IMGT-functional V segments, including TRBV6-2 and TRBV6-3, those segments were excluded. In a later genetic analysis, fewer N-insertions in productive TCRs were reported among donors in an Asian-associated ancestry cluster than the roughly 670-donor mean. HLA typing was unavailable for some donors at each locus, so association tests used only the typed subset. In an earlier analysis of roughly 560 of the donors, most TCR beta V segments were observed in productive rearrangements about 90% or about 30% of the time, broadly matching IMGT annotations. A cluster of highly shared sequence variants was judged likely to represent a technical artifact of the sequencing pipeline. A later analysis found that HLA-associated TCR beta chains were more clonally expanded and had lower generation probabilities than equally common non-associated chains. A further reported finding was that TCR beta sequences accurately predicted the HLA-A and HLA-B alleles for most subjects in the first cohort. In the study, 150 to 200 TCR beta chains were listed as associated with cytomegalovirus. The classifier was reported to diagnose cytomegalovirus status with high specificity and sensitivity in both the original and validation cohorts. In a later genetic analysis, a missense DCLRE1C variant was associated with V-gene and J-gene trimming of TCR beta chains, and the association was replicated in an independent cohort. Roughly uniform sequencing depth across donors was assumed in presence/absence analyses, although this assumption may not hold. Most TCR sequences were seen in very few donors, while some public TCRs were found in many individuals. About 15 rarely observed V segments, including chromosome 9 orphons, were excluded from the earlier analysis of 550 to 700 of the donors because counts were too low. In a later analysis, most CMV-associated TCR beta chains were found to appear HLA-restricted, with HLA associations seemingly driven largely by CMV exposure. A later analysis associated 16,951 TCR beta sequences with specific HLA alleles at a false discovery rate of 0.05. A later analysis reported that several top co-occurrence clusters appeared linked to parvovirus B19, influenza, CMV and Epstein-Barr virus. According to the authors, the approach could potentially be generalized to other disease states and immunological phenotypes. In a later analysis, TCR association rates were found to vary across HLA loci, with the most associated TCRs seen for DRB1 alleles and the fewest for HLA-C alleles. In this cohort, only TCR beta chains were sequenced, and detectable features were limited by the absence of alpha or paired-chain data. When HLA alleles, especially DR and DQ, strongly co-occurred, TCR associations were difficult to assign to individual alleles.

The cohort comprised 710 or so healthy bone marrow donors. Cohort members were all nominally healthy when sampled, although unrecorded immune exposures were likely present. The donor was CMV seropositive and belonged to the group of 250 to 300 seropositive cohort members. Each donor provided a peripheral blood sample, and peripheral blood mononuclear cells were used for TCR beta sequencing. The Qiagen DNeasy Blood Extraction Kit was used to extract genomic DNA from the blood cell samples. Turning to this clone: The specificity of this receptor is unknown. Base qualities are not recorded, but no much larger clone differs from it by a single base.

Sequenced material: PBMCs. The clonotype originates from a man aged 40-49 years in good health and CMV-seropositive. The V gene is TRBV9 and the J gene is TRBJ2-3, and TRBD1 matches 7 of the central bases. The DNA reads TGTGCCAGCAGCCTTATGGGGACAGACACAGATACGCAGTATTTT. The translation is CASSLMGTDTDTQYF.